Given below is one T cell receptor beta chain in context. This clonotype occurred a few times. It lacks a known antigen. Base qualities are not recorded, but no much larger clone differs from it by a single base. This sample was taken from a study of blood T cells in healthy people across ages (dated by TCRdb to 2013 to 2016). Some background on the complete study: In model experiments, template switching captured roughly one uniquely barcoded TCR beta cDNA molecule for every two T cells. To avoid experimental bias, donors of different ages were randomly spread across the sequencing lanes. The donors were split into four age groups: young (average 16 years), middle-aged (nearly 40), aged (more than 60) and long-lived (roughly 86). To track age-related changes in TCR beta repertoire diversity, the study relied on deep sequencing normalized with unique cDNA molecular identifiers. Two additional independent replicas of 1 million unique cDNA reads from the same blood draw were analyzed for two donors (one aged 18 to 30 and one aged 80 or older). Study-level results and caveats: Donor CMV infection status was unknown, potentially confounding age-related changes in expanded clonotypes. The percentage of naive T cells measured by flow cytometry correlated strongly with observed TCR beta diversity. Since profiling was done on bulk unsorted PBMCs, naive and antigen-experienced compartments could not be conclusively compared. Compared with the aged group, more naive CD4+ T cells, fewer expanded clones and increased TCR diversity were shown by the long-lived group, suggesting age selection. Observed TCR beta diversity per million T cells fell roughly linearly with age, and a significant reduction was already apparent by age approximately 40. Estimates of total diversity based on one million sequenced T cells were considered lower bounds and underestimates.

The library was prepared using 5' RACE. TCRdb lists the instrument as Illumina HiSeq 2500. The second PCR ran for about 6 to 12 cycles and used a J-beta primer mix along with a sample-barcoded 5' primer. A template-switch 5' adaptor carrying 12 random nucleotides introduced a unique molecular identifier onto each TCR beta cDNA molecule. At least 3 million CDR3-containing paired-end reads were obtained from each sample. All of the RNA was converted into first-strand cDNA using the Mint cDNA synthesis kit, with a TRBC-specific oligonucleotide serving as the primer. After uracil-DNA glycosylase treatment, a first 18-cycle PCR used universal primers M1SS and BC2_uni_R on all cDNA. Turning to the authors' computational methods: Normalization of each sample was performed by random selection of 1 million high-quality reads, each carrying a distinct molecular identifier. Instead of being binned into consensus sequences, reads with shared molecular identifiers were discarded. CDR3 identification, clonotype clustering and error correction used MiTCR with a Q25 quality threshold and the strictest error-elimination algorithm. A nonparametric unseen species model using Euler transformation provided a lower-bound estimate of total TCR beta diversity. In TCRdb, the public reads were trimmed at Q25 with fastp and aligned with MiXCR, with productive beta chains retained. Every CDR3 protein is listed once, alongside the most common genes and DNA of its rows. These V and J calls are TCRdb output, not the study's own analysis. In all, the sample holds some 320,000 distinct CDR3 sequences, and roughly 26% of those were seen once. Of the sample, 25% to 35% is held by the ten largest clones.

As encoded in the germline V gene (reference sequence), CDR1 is LGHDT while CDR2 is YNNKEL. V is cut by 4 bases and J by 4 bases, and the space between the germline ends is 7 bases. The CDR3, cysteine through phenylalanine, is 13 amino acids long. The entry retains the CDR3 DNA only, 39 bases that are in frame from base 1. Systemically healthy Caucasian individuals from Russia, some 38 in total and aged about 6 to 95 years, were included as donors. Ten milliliters of peripheral blood were drawn from each donor into EDTA-treated Vacutainer tubes. PBMCs were isolated by Ficoll-Paque density-gradient centrifugation, with at least 7 million obtained per sample. Total RNA, at least 6 micrograms per sample, was extracted from PBMCs with Trizol reagent. For every donor, an aliquot of PBMCs went through flow cytometry to measure the percentages of naive CD45RAhigh/CD27high T cells.

This receptor chain uses TRBV3-1 and TRBJ2-2, with the D gene call left open. This sequence originates from a woman aged 70-85 years in good health. Material for sequencing was blood. The nucleotides read TGTGCCAGCAGCCCGGCCTTCACCGGGGAGCTGTTTTTT. Its protein product is CASSPAFTGELFF.